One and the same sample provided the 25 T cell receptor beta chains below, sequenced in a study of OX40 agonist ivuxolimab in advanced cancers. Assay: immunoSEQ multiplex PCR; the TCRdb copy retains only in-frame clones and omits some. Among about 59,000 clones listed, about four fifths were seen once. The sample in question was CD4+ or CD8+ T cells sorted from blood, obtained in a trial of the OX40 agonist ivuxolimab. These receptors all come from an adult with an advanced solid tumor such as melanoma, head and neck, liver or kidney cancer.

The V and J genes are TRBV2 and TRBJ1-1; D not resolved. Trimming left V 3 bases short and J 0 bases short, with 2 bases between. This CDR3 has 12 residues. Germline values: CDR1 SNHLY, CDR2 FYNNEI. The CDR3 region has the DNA TGTGCCAGCAGTGAGATGAACACTGAAGCTTTCTTT. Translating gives CASSEMNTEAFF.

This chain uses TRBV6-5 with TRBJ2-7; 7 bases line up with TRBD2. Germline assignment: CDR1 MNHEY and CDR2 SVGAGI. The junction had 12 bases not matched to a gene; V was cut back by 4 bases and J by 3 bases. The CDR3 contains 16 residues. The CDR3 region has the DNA TGTGCCAGCAGTTCCTCCTCGCGGGAGAGTAGCTACGAGCAGTACTTC. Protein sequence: CASSSSSRESSYEQYF.

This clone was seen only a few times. The CDR3 bases are TGTGCCAGCAGCTGGAGCGTGGGTCCGGGGAATGAGCAGTTCTTC. This encodes CASSWSVGPGNEQFF. The V and J genes are TRBV5-5 and TRBJ2-1; a possible D gene is TRBD2 (5 bases). This CDR3 spans 15 amino acids. CDR1 SGHKS and CDR2 YYEKEE come from the germline V gene (reference sequence). V was shortened by 3 bases and J by 7 bases, with 17 bases between the two germline ends.

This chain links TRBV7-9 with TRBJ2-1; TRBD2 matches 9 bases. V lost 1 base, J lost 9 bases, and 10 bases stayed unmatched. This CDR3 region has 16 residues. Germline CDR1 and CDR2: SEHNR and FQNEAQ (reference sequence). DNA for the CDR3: TGTGCCAGCAGCTTAGGGGGCGGGAGGGCGTTGGTTGAGCAGTTCTTC. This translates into CASSLGGGRALVEQFF.

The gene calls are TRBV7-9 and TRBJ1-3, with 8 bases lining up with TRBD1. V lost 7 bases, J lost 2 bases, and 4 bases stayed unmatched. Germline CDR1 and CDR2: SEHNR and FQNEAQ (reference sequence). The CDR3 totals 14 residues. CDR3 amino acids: CASTRGQAGNTIYF. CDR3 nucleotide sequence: TGTGCCAGCACCAGGGGACAGGCTGGAAACACCATATATTTT.

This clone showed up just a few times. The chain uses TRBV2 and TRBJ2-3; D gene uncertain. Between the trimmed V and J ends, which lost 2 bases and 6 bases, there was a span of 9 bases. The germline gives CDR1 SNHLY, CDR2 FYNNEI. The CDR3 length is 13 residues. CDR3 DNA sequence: TGTGCCAGCAGTGAAAACGGTGGGGATACGCAGTATTTT. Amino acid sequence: CASSENGGDTQYF.

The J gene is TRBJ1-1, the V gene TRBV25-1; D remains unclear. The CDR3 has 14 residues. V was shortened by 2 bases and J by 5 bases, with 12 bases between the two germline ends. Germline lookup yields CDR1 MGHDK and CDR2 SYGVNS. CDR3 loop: CASSEMATPTEAFF. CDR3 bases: TGTGCCAGCAGTGAAATGGCTACCCCTACTGAAGCTTTCTTT.

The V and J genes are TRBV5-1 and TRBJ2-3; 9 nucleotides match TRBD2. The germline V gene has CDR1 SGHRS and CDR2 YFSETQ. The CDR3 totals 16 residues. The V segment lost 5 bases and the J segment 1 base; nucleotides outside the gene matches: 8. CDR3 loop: CASSFLAGTRTDTQYF. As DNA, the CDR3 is TGCGCCAGCAGTTTCCTAGCGGGGACCCGCACAGATACGCAGTATTTT.

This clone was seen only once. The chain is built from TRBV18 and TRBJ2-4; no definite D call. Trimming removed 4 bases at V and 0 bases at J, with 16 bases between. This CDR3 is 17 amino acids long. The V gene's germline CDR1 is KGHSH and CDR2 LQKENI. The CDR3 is CASSHTDLLLAKNIQYF. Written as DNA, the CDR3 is TGTGCCAGCTCACATACGGATTTACTCCTAGCCAAAAACATTCAGTACTTC.

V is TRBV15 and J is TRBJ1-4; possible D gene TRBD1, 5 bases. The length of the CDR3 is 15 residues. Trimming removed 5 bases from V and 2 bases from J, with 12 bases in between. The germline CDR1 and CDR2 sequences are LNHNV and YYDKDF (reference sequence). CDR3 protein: CATSPGRDTNEKLFF. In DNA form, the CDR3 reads TGTGCCACCAGCCCCGGGAGGGACACTAATGAAAAACTGTTTTTT. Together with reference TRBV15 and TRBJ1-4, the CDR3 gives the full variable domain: DAMVIQNPRYQVTQFGKPVTLSCSQTLNHNVMYWYQQKSSQAPKLLFHYYDKDFNNEADTPDNFQSRRPNTSFCFLDIRSPGLGDTAMYLCATSPGRDTNEKLFFGSGTQLSVL.

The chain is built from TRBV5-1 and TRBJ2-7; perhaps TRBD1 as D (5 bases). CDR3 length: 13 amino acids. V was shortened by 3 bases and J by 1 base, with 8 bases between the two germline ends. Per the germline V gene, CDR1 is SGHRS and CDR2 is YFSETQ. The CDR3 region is CASSWGASYEQYF. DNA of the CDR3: TGCGCCAGCAGCTGGGGCGCGTCCTACGAGCAGTACTTC.

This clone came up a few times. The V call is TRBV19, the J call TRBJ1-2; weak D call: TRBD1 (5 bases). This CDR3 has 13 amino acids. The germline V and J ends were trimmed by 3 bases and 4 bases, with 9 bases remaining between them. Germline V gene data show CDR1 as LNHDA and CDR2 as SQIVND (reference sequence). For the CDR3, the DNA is TGTGCCAGTAGTATCAGGGACGGCTATGGCTACACCTTC. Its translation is CASSIRDGYGYTF.

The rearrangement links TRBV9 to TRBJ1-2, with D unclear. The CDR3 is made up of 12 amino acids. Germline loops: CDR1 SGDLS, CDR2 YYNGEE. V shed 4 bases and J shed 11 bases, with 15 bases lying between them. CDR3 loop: CASSNLPPNYTF. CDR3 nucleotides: TGTGCCAGCAGCAACCTTCCTCCCAATTACACCTTC.

The CDR3 DNA is TGTGCCAGCAGTTTAAGGTGGGAGGGGACAAAAACAGATACGCAGTATTTT. This gives the protein CASSLRWEGTKTDTQYF. The chain links TRBV27 to TRBJ2-3; D might be TRBD2 (7 bases). Germline CDR1 and CDR2: MNHEY and SMNVEV (reference sequence). The ends were cut back, 2 bases at V and 3 bases at J, with 18 bases in the middle. The CDR3 is 17 amino acids.

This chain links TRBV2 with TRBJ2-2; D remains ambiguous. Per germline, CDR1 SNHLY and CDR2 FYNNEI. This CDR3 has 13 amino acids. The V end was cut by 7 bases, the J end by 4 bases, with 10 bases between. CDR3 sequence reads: CASILEITGELFF. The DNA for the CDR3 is TGTGCCAGCATCCTGGAGATCACCGGGGAGCTGTTTTTT.

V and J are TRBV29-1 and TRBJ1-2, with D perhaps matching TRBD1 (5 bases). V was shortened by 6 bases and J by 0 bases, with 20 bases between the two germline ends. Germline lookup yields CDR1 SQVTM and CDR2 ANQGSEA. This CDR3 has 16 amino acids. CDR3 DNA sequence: TGCAGCGTCGCATTGGGGCAGGGAAGAGCTAACTATGGCTACACCTTC. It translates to CSVALGQGRANYGYTF. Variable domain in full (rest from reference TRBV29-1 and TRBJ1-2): SAVISQKPSRDICQRGTSLTIQCQVDSQVTMMFWYRQQPGQSLTLIATANQGSEATYESGFVIDKFPISRPNLTFSTLTVSNMSPEDSSIYLCSVALGQGRANYGYTFGSGTRLTVV.

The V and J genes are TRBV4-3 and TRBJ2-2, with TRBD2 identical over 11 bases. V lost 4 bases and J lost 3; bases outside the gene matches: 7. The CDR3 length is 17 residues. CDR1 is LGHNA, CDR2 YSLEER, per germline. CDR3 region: CASSLGTSGIYTGELFF. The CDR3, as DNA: TGCGCCAGCAGCCTAGGGACTAGCGGAATATACACCGGGGAGCTGTTTTTT.

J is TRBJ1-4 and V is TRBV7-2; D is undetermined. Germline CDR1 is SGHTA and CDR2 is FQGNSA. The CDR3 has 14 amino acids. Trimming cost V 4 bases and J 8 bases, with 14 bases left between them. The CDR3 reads CASSSLGRGEKLFF. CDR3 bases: TGTGCCAGCAGCTCCCTCGGGCGCGGCGAAAAACTGTTTTTT.

CDR3 protein: CASSPRTDSYEQYF. CDR3 nucleotide sequence: TGCGCCAGCAGCCCGCGGACTGACTCCTACGAGCAGTACTTC. The V and J genes are TRBV4-1 and TRBJ2-7; D is possibly TRBD2 (5 bases). V lost 4 bases and J 0 bases, leaving 10 bases between the germline ends. Germline V lookup: CDR1 MGHRA, CDR2 YSYEKL. The CDR3 covers 14 residues.

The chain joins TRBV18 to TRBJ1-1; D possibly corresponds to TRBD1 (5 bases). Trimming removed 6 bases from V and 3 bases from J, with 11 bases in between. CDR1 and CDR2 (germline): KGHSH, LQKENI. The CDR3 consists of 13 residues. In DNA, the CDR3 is TGTGCCAGCTCCGCAGGGAAGGACACTGAAGCTTTCTTT. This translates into CASSAGKDTEAFF.

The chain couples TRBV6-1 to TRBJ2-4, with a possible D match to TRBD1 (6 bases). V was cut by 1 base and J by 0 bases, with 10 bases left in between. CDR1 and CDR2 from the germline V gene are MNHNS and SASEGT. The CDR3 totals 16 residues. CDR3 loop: CASSEVGGLAKNIQYF. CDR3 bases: TGTGCCAGCAGTGAAGTAGGGGGATTAGCCAAAAACATTCAGTACTTC.

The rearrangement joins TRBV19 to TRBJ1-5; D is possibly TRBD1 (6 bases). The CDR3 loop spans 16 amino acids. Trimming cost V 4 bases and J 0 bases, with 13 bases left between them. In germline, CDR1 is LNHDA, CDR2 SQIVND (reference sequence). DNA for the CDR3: TGTGCCAGTAGTACCCATGGGGGGGCTAGCAATCAGCCCCAGCATTTT. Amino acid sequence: CASSTHGGASNQPQHF. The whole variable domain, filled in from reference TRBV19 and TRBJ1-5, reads DGGITQSPKYLFRKEGQNVTLSCEQNLNHDAMYWYRQDPGQGLRLIYYSQIVNDFQKGDIAEGYSVSREKKESFPLTVTSAQKNPTAFYLCASSTHGGASNQPQHFGDGTRLSIL.

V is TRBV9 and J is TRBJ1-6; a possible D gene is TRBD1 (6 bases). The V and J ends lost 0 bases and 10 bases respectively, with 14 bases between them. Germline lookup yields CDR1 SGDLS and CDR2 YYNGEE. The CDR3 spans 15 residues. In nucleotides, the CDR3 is TGTGCCAGCAGCGTAGCTACAGGGAGGGAATCACCCCTCCACTTT. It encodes CASSVATGRESPLHF.

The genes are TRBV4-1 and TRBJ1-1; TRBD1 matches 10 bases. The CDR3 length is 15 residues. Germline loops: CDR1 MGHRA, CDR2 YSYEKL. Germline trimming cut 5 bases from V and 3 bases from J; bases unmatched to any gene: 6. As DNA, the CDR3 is TGCGCCAGCAGCTCCCAGGGACAGGGGTACACTGAAGCTTTCTTT. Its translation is CASSSQGQGYTEAFF.

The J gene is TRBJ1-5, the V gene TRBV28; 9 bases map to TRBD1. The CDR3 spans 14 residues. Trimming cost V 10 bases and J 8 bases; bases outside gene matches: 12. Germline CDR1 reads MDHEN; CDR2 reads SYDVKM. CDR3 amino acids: CATTTQGALEPQHF. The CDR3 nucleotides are TGTGCCACCACAACACAGGGGGCGTTGGAGCCCCAGCATTTT. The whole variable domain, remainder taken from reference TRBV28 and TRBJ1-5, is DVKVTQSSRYLVKRTGEKVFLECVQDMDHENMFWYRQDPGLGLRLIYFSYDVKMKEKGDIPEGYSVSREKKERFSLILESASTNQTSMYLCATTTQGALEPQHFGDGTRLSIL.